Presented here are 27 T cell receptor beta chains from one specimen sequenced in a study of T-cell reconstitution after alpha-beta-depleted transplantation in children. Researchers prepared the TCRbeta library using unique molecular identifiers, the study reports. TCRdb used MiXCR to reprocess the PCR reads, holding one entry per CDR3 protein. Altogether roughly 98,000 distinct CDR3 sequences are present, roughly 16% being singletons, with the ten largest covering about 18%. The material was PBMCs, mostly from graft donor cells, obtained 180 days after TCRalphabeta/CD19-depleted stem cell transplant. The receptors were gathered from a male patient under 10 years old who had a stem cell transplant for acute lymphoblastic leukemia, so the T cells may come from the graft donor.

The chain employs TRBV7-2 and TRBJ2-7; D may be TRBD1 or TRBD2 (7 bases each). The CDR3 consists of 16 residues. CDR1 is SGHTA, CDR2 FQGNSA, per germline. Trimming shortened V by 4 bases and J by 3 bases, and 19 bases separated the two germline ends. This CDR3 is CASSSQVGRGGYEQYF. CDR3 nucleotide sequence: TGTGCCAGCAGCTCCCAAGTGGGCAGGGGGGGCTACGAGCAGTACTTC.

There are a few counts of this clonotype. The chain carries TRBV12-3 or TRBV12-4 and TRBJ1-5, with 7 positions matching TRBD1. V lost 6 bases, J lost 5 bases, and 10 bases stayed unmatched. The CDR3 is 15 residues long. This CDR3 reads CASSPRGRADQPQHF. In nucleotides, the CDR3 is TGTGCCAGCAGCCCCAGGGGGAGGGCGGATCAGCCCCAGCATTTT.

The V call is TRBV10-2, the J call TRBJ2-7, with D possibly being TRBD1 (6 bases). The CDR3 covers 12 residues. Per the germline V gene, CDR1 is WSHSY and CDR2 is SAAADI. V was clipped by 2 bases and J by 10 bases, with 12 bases between them. CDR3 in DNA: TGCGCCAGCAGTGAGATCCAGGGGCTCCAGTACTTC. Its translation: CASSEIQGLQYF.

Of note for this clonotype: Mismatch with germline at one junction end may stem from a read error. The chain recombines TRBV20-1 with TRBJ1-4; 9 bases match TRBD1. Germline CDR1 reads DFQATT; CDR2 reads SNEGSKA (reference sequence). The CDR3 covers 12 residues. DNA for the CDR3: TGCAGTGCTAGAGATACAGGACAGGGGCCAGATTTT. This codes for CSARDTGQGPDF.

This chain uses TRBV29-1 with TRBJ2-2; a weak D match, TRBD1 (5 bases). Germline V CDR1 and CDR2: SQVTM, ANQGSEA. Trimming removed 7 bases at V and 4 bases at J, with 7 bases between. This CDR3 comprises 11 residues. CDR3 in DNA: TGCAGCGCCGACAGCACCGGGGAGCTGTTTTTT. It specifies CSADSTGELFF.

This rearrangement joins TRBV20-1 to TRBJ1-1, with D unclear. Germline V lookup: CDR1 DFQATT, CDR2 SNEGSKA (reference sequence). The V end was cut by 1 base, the J end by 4 bases, with 4 bases between. The CDR3 extends over 11 amino acids. This chain's CDR3 is CSARASTEAFF. DNA for the CDR3: TGCAGTGCTAGAGCGAGCACTGAAGCTTTCTTT.

This clonotype was counted only a few times. This chain links TRBV4-2 with TRBJ2-1; the D is unclear. The CDR3 is made up of 12 amino acids. In germline, CDR1 is LGHNA, CDR2 YNFKEQ. Trimming took off 3 bases at V and 5 bases at J, with 5 bases between the two ends. CDR3 in amino acids: CASSQGNNEQFF. The CDR3 coding sequence is TGTGCCAGCAGCCAGGGGAACAATGAGCAGTTCTTC.

The chain combines TRBV7-2 with TRBJ1-3; tentatively, D is TRBD1 (5 bases). Trimming stripped 5 bases from V and 4 bases from J, with 18 bases between. The CDR3 consists of 16 residues. CDR1 is SGHTA and CDR2 is FQGNSA in the germline V gene. CDR3 protein: CASSLTVGHSGNTIYF. The CDR3 bases are TGTGCCAGCAGCCTGACAGTCGGTCATTCGGGAAACACCATATATTTT. Based on the CDR3 plus reference TRBV7-2 and TRBJ1-3, the full variable domain is GAGVSQSPSNKVTEKGKDVELRCDPISGHTALYWYRQSLGQGLEFLIYFQGNSAPDKSGLPSDRFSAERTGGSVSTLTIQRTQQEDSAVYLCASSLTVGHSGNTIYFGEGSWLTVV.

This clonotype came up many times. The chain uses TRBV12-3 or TRBV12-4 and TRBJ2-1; 9 positions match TRBD2. The CDR3 contains 14 residues. The V segment lost 10 bases and the J segment 7 bases; nucleotides outside the gene matches: 11. The DNA for the CDR3 is TGTGCCACCGACGGGACTAGCTTGAAAAATGAGCAGTTCTTC. It specifies CATDGTSLKNEQFF.

This clonotype was detected many times. The chain is built from TRBV19 and TRBJ1-1; D remains unclear. Germline lookup yields CDR1 LNHDA and CDR2 SQIVND (reference sequence). The CDR3 is 14 amino acids. Trimming cost V 5 bases and J 0 bases, with 10 bases left between them. CDR3 nucleotide sequence: TGTGCCAGTAGTTGGTCCCTTATGAACACTGAAGCTTTCTTT. Translation: CASSWSLMNTEAFF. Using reference TRBV19 and TRBJ1-1 for the parts outside the CDR3, the full variable domain is DGGITQSPKYLFRKEGQNVTLSCEQNLNHDAMYWYRQDPGQGLRLIYYSQIVNDFQKGDIAEGYSVSREKKESFPLTVTSAQKNPTAFYLCASSWSLMNTEAFFGQGTRLTVV.

This clonotype was found many times. The chain joins TRBV6-5 to TRBJ2-5; D unresolved. The germline V and J ends were trimmed by 2 bases and 5 bases, with 9 bases remaining between them. Germline loops: CDR1 MNHEY, CDR2 SVGAGI. The CDR3 has 13 amino acids. The CDR3 is CASSYNKWETQYF. The DNA for the CDR3 is TGTGCCAGCAGTTACAACAAATGGGAGACCCAGTACTTC.

This CDR3 is CASSFGQGGDTQYF. DNA of the CDR3: TGTGCCAGCAGCTTCGGCCAGGGTGGGGATACGCAGTATTTT. The chain joins TRBV7-2 to TRBJ2-3, with a tentative D call TRBD1 (5 bases). The CDR3 is 14 amino acids. Trimming removed 3 bases at V and 6 bases at J, with 13 bases between. CDR1 and CDR2 (germline): SGHTA, FQGNSA.

This clonotype was seen at least ten times. V gene TRBV15 combines with J gene TRBJ2-5; unclear D gene. Germline values: CDR1 LNHNV, CDR2 YYDKDF (reference sequence). The ends were cut back, 2 bases at V and 2 bases at J, with 12 bases in the middle. The CDR3 length is 15 residues. The CDR3 sequence: CATSRLRTTQETQYF. CDR3 bases: TGTGCCACCAGCAGACTTAGGACCACACAAGAGACCCAGTACTTC.

This clonotype occurred a few times. J is TRBJ1-1 and V is TRBV18; no reliable D call. The germline gives CDR1 KGHSH, CDR2 LQKENI. The germline V and J ends were trimmed by 3 bases and 3 bases, with 5 bases remaining between them. This CDR3 has 12 residues. The CDR3 protein is CASSPGYTEAFF. In DNA form, the CDR3 reads TGTGCCAGCTCACCGGGGTACACTGAAGCTTTCTTT.

J is TRBJ1-5 and V is TRBV7-9; D is unclear. The CDR3 is 15 residues long. The germline V gene encodes CDR1 SEHNR and CDR2 FQNEAQ (reference sequence). The germline V and J ends were trimmed by 1 base and 6 bases, with 13 bases remaining between them. Here the CDR3 DNA reads TGTGCCAGCAGCTTAGGGGGTTCTTGGAGTCAGCCCCAGCATTTT. Its protein product is CASSLGGSWSQPQHF.

This clonotype has more than one count but fewer than ten. The chain employs TRBV20-1 and TRBJ2-3; TRBD1 matches at 9 bases. From germline, CDR1 is DFQATT and CDR2 SNEGSKA (reference sequence). J gave up 5 bases and V 7 bases, and 13 bases lay outside the gene matches. CDR3 length equals 15 residues. The CDR3, as DNA: TGCAGTGTACTACGGACAGGGGATTATGGAGATACGCAGTATTTT. The encoded protein is CSVLRTGDYGDTQYF.

This clonotype was seen a handful of times. The chain has TRBV10-3 and TRBJ2-2, with D perhaps TRBD1 (5 bases). Germline CDR1 is ENHRY and CDR2 is SYGVKD. V dropped 7 bases and J dropped 0 bases, with 9 bases sitting between them. The CDR3 has 14 amino acids. The CDR3 region has the DNA TGTGCCATCAAGACAGCTTCGAACACCGGGGAGCTGTTTTTT. Its protein product is CAIKTASNTGELFF.

This clonotype was seen at least ten times. This chain joins TRBV15 and TRBJ1-2; D perhaps matches TRBD1 (5 bases). V shed 2 bases and J shed 8 bases, with 15 bases lying between them. Germline CDR1 and CDR2: LNHNV and YYDKDF (reference sequence). The CDR3 spans 14 residues. In nucleotides, the CDR3 is TGTGCCACCAGCAGAACCGGGACCGAGGGCGGCTACACCTTC. It encodes CATSRTGTEGGYTF.

This clonotype came up a few times. CDR3 DNA sequence: TGCGCCAGCAGCTTGAGCACAGCCAACGGCGGCTACACCTTC. Translated, it gives CASSLSTANGGYTF. This chain connects TRBV5-1 to TRBJ1-2; D is undetermined. V lost 1 base, J lost 8 bases, and 15 bases lay in between. The CDR3 is 14 amino acids. Looked up from germline, CDR1 is SGHRS and CDR2 is YFSETQ.

The sample holds a few counts of this clonotype. The CDR3 sequence is CASSLEDGGELFF. The CDR3 bases are TGTGCCAGCAGCTTAGAGGATGGCGGGGAGCTGTTTTTT. This chain joins TRBV7-9 and TRBJ2-2; D not certain. The ends were cut back, 1 base at V and 7 bases at J, with 7 bases in the middle. The germline CDR1 and CDR2 sequences are SEHNR and FQNEAQ (reference sequence). CDR3 length equals 13 residues. The full variable domain, with the rest looked up from reference TRBV7-9 and TRBJ2-2, is DTGVSQNPRHKITKRGQNVTFRCDPISEHNRLYWYRQTLGQGPEFLTYFQNEAQLEKSRLLSDRFSAERPKGSFSTLEIQRTEQGDSAMYLCASSLEDGGELFFGEGSRLTVL.

J is TRBJ2-4 and V is TRBV7-9; unclear D gene. Germline V CDR1 and CDR2: SEHNR, FQNEAQ (reference sequence). This CDR3 is 14 amino acids long. V was clipped by 2 bases and J by 5 bases, with 10 bases between them. For the CDR3, the DNA is TGTGCCAGCAGCTTAAAAGGGCGCCAAAACATTCAGTACTTC. Protein sequence: CASSLKGRQNIQYF.

This clonotype appeared many times. The chain links TRBV5-1 to TRBJ2-2; D tentatively reads TRBD1 or TRBD2 (5 bases each). The CDR3 totals 15 residues. Trimming took off 2 bases at V and 0 bases at J, with 8 bases between the two ends. CDR1 is SGHRS, CDR2 YFSETQ, per germline. The CDR3 reads CASSLLGPNTGELFF. CDR3 bases: TGCGCCAGCAGCTTACTGGGACCGAACACCGGGGAGCTGTTTTTT.

The chain has TRBV10-3 and TRBJ2-3; TRBD2 matches 8 bases. Trimming cost V 2 bases and J 0 bases; bases outside gene matches: 4. Germline CDR1 and CDR2: ENHRY and SYGVKD. The CDR3 extends over 16 amino acids. The CDR3: CAISEPGGESTDTQYF. CDR3 DNA sequence: TGTGCCATCAGTGAGCCCGGGGGGGAGAGCACAGATACGCAGTATTTT.

In the case of this clonotype: With a much larger clone just one base away, this may be a read error. This chain links TRBV18 with TRBJ1-4; D not certain. This CDR3 spans 15 amino acids. Germline-derived CDR1 and CDR2 are KGHSH and LQKENI. The chain's CDR3 is CASSPPSETNEKPFF. The CDR3 bases are TGTGCCAGCTCACCACCGTCAGAAACTAATGAAAAACCGTTTTTT.

The J gene is TRBJ1-2, the V gene TRBV7-8; D ambiguous. V lost 5 bases, J lost 4 bases, and 17 bases lay in between. CDR1 and CDR2 from the germline V gene are SGHVS and FQNEAQ. This CDR3 is built from 15 residues. The CDR3 sequence is CASSPIRKGLYGYTF. The CDR3 coding sequence is TGTGCCAGCAGCCCGATAAGAAAGGGCCTCTATGGCTACACCTTC.

The chain links TRBV20-1 to TRBJ1-2; 7 bases line up with TRBD1. After removal of 4 bases from V and 2 bases from J, the junction contained 1 base not matched to a gene. Germline values: CDR1 DFQATT, CDR2 SNEGSKA (reference sequence). The CDR3 runs to 12 residues. CDR3 DNA: TGCAGTGCTAAAGGGGGCAACTATGGCTACACCTTC. Amino acids: CSAKGGNYGYTF.

This clonotype was seen a few times. V gene TRBV27 combines with J gene TRBJ2-7, with 11 positions matching TRBD1. The CDR3 runs to 17 residues. Per germline, CDR1 MNHEY and CDR2 SMNVEV (reference sequence). J was trimmed by 0 bases and V by 6 bases; bases with no gene match: 10. The CDR3 spells CASSRTSGTGGSYEQYF. The CDR3 DNA reads as TGTGCCAGCAGCCGAACGTCCGGGACAGGGGGCTCCTACGAGCAGTACTTC.